The source of this T cell receptor (beta chain) is a study of Ad26.COV2.S vaccination and SARS-CoV-2 variants. Broader study findings: Substantial breadth was reported for post-vaccination spike-specific CD8+ and CD4+ T cells.

As to this clone: Its antigen remains unidentified.

Libraries were prepared by immunoSEQ multiplex PCR; TCRdb keeps only in-frame clonotypes and omits some of them. The sample has about 94,000 clones, more than 65% seen once. Trimming pared 1 base from V and 11 bases from J, leaving 18 bases between. Germline CDR1 and CDR2: SNHLY and FYNNEI. CDR3 size: 15 residues. The sequencing used peripheral blood, collected after recovery from COVID-19. The J gene is TRBJ1-5, the V gene TRBV2; TRBD1 is a possible D gene (5 bases). The clonotype was recovered from a human donor who had recovered from COVID-19. CDR3 bases: TGTGCCAGCAGTGAAGGTAGACAGCCCTTCAGGGCCCAGCATTTT. This codes for CASSEGRQPFRAQHF.